This TCR beta chain was recorded in a study of T cells after yellow fever vaccination (dated by TCRdb to between 2018 and 2021). Regarding the study in general: Libraries from fractions with low cell numbers were prepared with the SMART-Seq v4 Ultra Low Input RNA kit. Bulk TCR alpha and beta repertoires were sequenced longitudinally to track T-cell clones before and after primary and booster YFV17D yellow fever vaccination. Two healthy male donors, one aged 18 to 29 and one aged 30 to 40 years, made up the cohort. Blood was collected at multiple timepoints before and after primary and secondary immunization, and bulk PBMC replicates and cell subsets were isolated.

Broader findings and caveats from the paper: The study included only a couple of donors, which limits how far the findings can be generalized. A small fraction of clonotypes appeared in both the CD4 and CD8 compartments, likely as a result of convergent recombination. After the booster, most clones that had expanded after primary vaccination were detected again (around 96% of CD4 and more than 80% of CD8), suggesting broad maintenance of memory. Compared with the primary T-cell response, the secondary T-cell response was weaker but faster, peaking on day 5 rather than day 15. FACS-sorted repertoires could contain abundant contaminating clonotypes from the bulk population, so computational filtering was required.

V drops 2 bases and J drops 8 bases, leaving 12 bases in between. Including cysteine and phenylalanine, the CDR3 has 13 amino acids. Only the CDR3 DNA is retained, 39 bases long and in frame from the first base. Via the germline V gene (reference sequence), CDR1 is SGHKS and CDR2 YYEKEE. The table lists this clonotype with many counts. Its antigen remains unidentified. Per-base quality was not reported, and no clone a single base away is much larger than it. This specimen's treatment or condition label, interpreted: live attenuated yellow fever vaccine strain. PBMCs were isolated from peripheral blood using a standard Ficoll-Paque protocol. CD4 and CD8 T-cell fractions were isolated with Dynabeads CD4 and CD8 positive selection kits. TriZol was used to extract RNA from bulk PBMCs, from CD4 and CD8 fractions, and from dextramer-positive and dextramer-negative fractions. Synthesis of TCR cDNA relied on 5'RACE template switching, a step that introduced a universal primer site along with unique molecular identifiers. Priming of cDNA synthesis was performed from both the TCR alpha and TCR beta constant segments. Library amplification involved two PCR steps, and the second step added sample barcodes and sequencing adapters. Sequencing of the libraries was done on either Illumina HiSeq 2500 (2x100 bp) or NovaSeq (2x150 bp). In the paper's pipeline: Reads were demultiplexed and collapsed into UMI consensus sequences with MIGEC, and V(D)J alignment was performed with MiXCR. Clonotypes responding to the vaccine were identified with edgeR on replicate PBMC samples, with the criteria of FDR below 0.01 and a log2 fold change above 5 up to day 15. Each bulk clonotype was labeled CD4 or CD8 based on which sequenced repertoire, CD4 or CD8, contained the clonotype at higher abundance. The raw public reads went through TCRdb reprocessing: fastp at Q25, MiXCR clone calling, in-frame beta chains kept. Each CDR3 protein gets just one entry, which takes the most common genes and DNA from the rows behind it. TCRdb assigned the V and J calls; the authors' analysis was not used. The sample table lists 150,000 to 200,000 distinct CDR3 sequences, approximately 6.2% of them with a count of one. The ten largest clones add up to just under 3% of the sample.

The sample was CD4+ T cells sorted from PBMCs, taken on the day of the first yellow fever vaccination. The TCR sequence derives from a man younger than 35 who received the YFV17D yellow fever vaccine. The rearranged segments are TRBV5-5 and TRBJ2-3, with TRBD2 tentatively as D gene (5 bases match). The CDR3 corresponds to CASSLGGQVTQYF. The DNA is TGTGCCAGCAGCTTAGGAGGTCAGGTTACGCAGTATTTT.